These 7 T cell receptor beta chains came from one sample sequenced in a study of human T cells and chemical hapten exposure. Documented time point: patch test 1, 2 weeks after DPC sensitization. Treatment: therapeutic diphenylcyclopropenone sensitization with weekly scalp DPC. Researchers extracted total RNA from unfractionated whole blood. TCRdb reprocessed the RACE reads via MiXCR and lists one record per CDR3 protein. Among more than 30,000 distinct CDR3 sequences, around 6.4% were seen once, and the ten largest hold roughly 9.2%. The sample consisted of whole blood, taken in connection with sensitization to the hapten diphenylcyclopropenone (DPC). These TCRs come from a woman aged 25 to 39 with alopecia areata. Some clones in this sample may be carry-over from other donors' samples.

The rearrangement uses TRBV6-2 or TRBV6-3 and TRBJ2-3; D is unclear. V was clipped by 2 bases and J by 3 bases, with 9 bases between them. From germline, CDR1 is MNHEY and CDR2 SVGEGT. CDR3 length: 14 amino acids. CDR3 in amino acids: CASSYPDSTDTQYF. The CDR3 DNA reads as TGTGCCAGCAGTTACCCAGACTCTACAGATACGCAGTATTTT.

This clonotype was seen many times. This chain uses TRBV28 with TRBJ2-7; possible D gene TRBD2, 7 bases. With 3 bases removed from V and 7 bases from J, the gap between germline ends came to 16 bases. This CDR3 region has 14 residues. Germline V gene data show CDR1 as MDHEN and CDR2 as SYDVKM. The CDR3 is CASSFVRGGQEQYF. CDR3 nucleotides: TGTGCCAGCAGTTTCGTGAGGGGGGGCCAGGAGCAGTACTTC.

This clonotype was seen many times. The chain joins TRBV6-2 or TRBV6-3 to TRBJ2-3, with D possibly matching TRBD2 (6 bases). V lost 6 bases and J lost 0, with 16 bases in between. Germline V CDR1 and CDR2: MNHEY, SVGEGT. The CDR3 has 16 amino acids. CDR3 nucleotide sequence: TGTGCCAGCAGACTTTCTAGCGCTCCTAGCACAGATACGCAGTATTTT. Amino acid sequence: CASRLSSAPSTDTQYF.

This clonotype was recorded many times. The CDR3 nucleotides are TGTGCCAGCAGTCCGGGACAGGGGGACACCTATTATAACTATGGCTACACCTTC. It yields the protein CASSPGQGDTYYNYGYTF. The gene calls are TRBV7-2 and TRBJ1-2; 11 nucleotides agree with TRBD1. The CDR3 covers 18 residues. Germline lookup yields CDR1 SGHTA and CDR2 FQGNSA. V dropped 6 bases and J dropped 1; count of bases not matched to a gene: 13.

The chain employs TRBV27 and TRBJ2-7, with a possible D match to TRBD1 (5 bases). V lost 6 bases and J lost 2, with 14 bases in between. CDR3 length equals 14 residues. From germline, CDR1 is MNHEY and CDR2 SMNVEV (reference sequence). As DNA, the CDR3 is TGTGCCAGCAGGGACCTACAGGAAACCTACGAGCAGTACTTC. This translates into CASRDLQETYEQYF.

There are many counts of this clonotype. This rearrangement joins TRBV6-4 to TRBJ2-3, with 10 nucleotides matching TRBD1. Germline values: CDR1 MRHNA, CDR2 SNTAGT. The CDR3 sequence is 15 residues long. The J segment lost 0 bases and the V segment lost 8 bases, leaving 5 bases of the junction unmatched. CDR3 loop: CASSRDRGSTDTQYF. Here the CDR3 DNA reads TGTGCCAGCTCCCGGGACAGGGGCAGCACAGATACGCAGTATTTT.

By share, this clonotype ranks as medium-sized. This chain links TRBV28 with TRBJ2-1, with 12 bases aligning to TRBD2. Germline-derived CDR1 and CDR2 are MDHEN and SYDVKM. The CDR3 is 15 residues long. With 4 bases clipped from V and 9 bases from J, the junction kept 7 bases outside the gene matches. The CDR3 sequence is CASSSPSGGATEQFF. Written as DNA, the CDR3 is TGTGCCAGCAGTTCCCCTAGCGGGGGGGCGACTGAGCAGTTCTTC.